This TCR beta chain was sequenced during a study of T cell responses to AZD1222 COVID-19 vaccine. Study findings and constraints: Among AZD1222 vaccinees, only 5 to 7 were seropositive at baseline.

Produced via immunoSEQ multiplex PCR; TCRdb's table is partial and in-frame only. Of over 85,000 clones in the sample, just over 90% were seen once. V lost 5 bases and J lost 2, with 5 bases in between. This CDR3 is built from 12 residues. Germline CDR1 and CDR2: SEHNR and FQNEAQ (reference sequence). This clone was recorded only once. Its antigen is undetermined. This specimen was peripheral blood, taken on day 0 of AZD1222 vaccination. The rearrangement joins TRBV7-9 to TRBJ2-3; D remains ambiguous. The sequence derives from an adult in good health. CDR3 in DNA: TGTGCCAGCAGCCCCTCCACAGATACGCAGTATTTT. Translating gives CASSPSTDTQYF.